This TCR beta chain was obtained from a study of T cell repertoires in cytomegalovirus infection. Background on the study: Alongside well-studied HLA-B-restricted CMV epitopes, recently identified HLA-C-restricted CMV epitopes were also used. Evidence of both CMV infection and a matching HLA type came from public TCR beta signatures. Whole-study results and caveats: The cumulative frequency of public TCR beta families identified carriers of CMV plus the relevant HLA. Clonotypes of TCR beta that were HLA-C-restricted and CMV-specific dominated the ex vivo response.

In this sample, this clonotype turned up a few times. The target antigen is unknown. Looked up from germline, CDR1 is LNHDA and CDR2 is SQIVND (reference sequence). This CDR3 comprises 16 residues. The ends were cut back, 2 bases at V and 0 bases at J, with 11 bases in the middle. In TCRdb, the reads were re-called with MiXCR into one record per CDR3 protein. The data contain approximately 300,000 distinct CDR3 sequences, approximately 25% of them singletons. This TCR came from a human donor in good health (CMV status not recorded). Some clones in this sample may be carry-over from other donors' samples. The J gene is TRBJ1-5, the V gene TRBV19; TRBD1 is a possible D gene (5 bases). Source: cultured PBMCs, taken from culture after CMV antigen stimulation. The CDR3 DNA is TGTGCCAGTAGTATAAGGGGAAGCTTTAGCAATCAGCCCCAGCATTTT. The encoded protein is CASSIRGSFSNQPQHF.